The 21 T cell receptor beta chains below all came from one sample that was sequenced in a study of healthy donors' naive CD4 and CD8 T cells. A linear amplification protocol produced the TCR libraries from 500 ng of total RNA. TCRdb re-called the reads with MiXCR, one entry per CDR3 protein. Altogether about 180,000 distinct CDR3 sequences are present, nearly 75% being singletons, with the ten largest covering less than 2.5%. Sequenced: naive CD4+ and CD8+ T cells sorted from blood, pooled from several donors. Receptors originate from a pool of human donors in good health; the sample pools cells from several healthy donors.

The chain is built from TRBV29-1 and TRBJ1-5; no clear D. This CDR3 is 13 amino acids long. The V gene's germline CDR1 is SQVTM and CDR2 ANQGSEA. Trimming shortened V by 7 bases and J by 1 base, and 11 bases separated the two germline ends. The CDR3 region has the DNA TGCAGCGGCGACACGTCAAGCAATCAGCCCCAGCATTTT. Protein product: CSGDTSSNQPQHF.

The CDR3 loop reads CSVGGANTEAFF. DNA of the CDR3: TGCAGCGTCGGAGGGGCGAACACTGAAGCTTTCTTT. The chain employs TRBV29-1 and TRBJ1-1; D may be TRBD1 (5 bases). V lost 6 bases and J lost 1, with 9 bases in between. The CDR3 is 12 amino acids. Germline assignment: CDR1 SQVTM and CDR2 ANQGSEA.

This clonotype occurred a few times. This chain links TRBV6-5 with TRBJ1-1, with D perhaps TRBD1 (5 bases). Trimming pared 5 bases from V and 0 bases from J, leaving 10 bases between. Germline V lookup: CDR1 MNHEY, CDR2 SVGAGI. This CDR3 region has 14 residues. The CDR3 region is CASSPGPLNTEAFF. For the CDR3, the DNA is TGTGCCAGCAGTCCGGGACCCTTGAACACTGAAGCTTTCTTT.

V gene TRBV6-6 combines with J gene TRBJ1-5; possibly TRBD1 for D (5 bases). CDR1 is MNHNY, CDR2 SVGAGI, per germline (reference sequence). The V end was cut by 5 bases, the J end by 0 bases, with 17 bases between. The CDR3 spans 17 residues. The CDR3 sequence: CASSKRPDTYSNQPQHF. The CDR3 coding sequence is TGTGCCAGCAGTAAGCGGCCGGACACTTATAGCAATCAGCCCCAGCATTTT.

The gene calls are TRBV29-1 and TRBJ1-2, with D unclear. The germline V and J ends were trimmed by 2 bases and 4 bases, with 11 bases remaining between them. The CDR3 sequence is 13 residues long. Looked up from germline, CDR1 is SQVTM and CDR2 is ANQGSEA. The DNA for the CDR3 is TGCAGCGTTGAAACTGGGATCCGCTATGGCTACACCTTC. Protein sequence: CSVETGIRYGYTF.

The sample holds one count of this clonotype. This chain joins TRBV5-4 and TRBJ2-3; 15 bases match TRBD2. Germline V gene sequence: CDR1 SGHNT, CDR2 YYREEE (reference sequence). The junction had 12 bases not matched to a gene; V was cut back by 0 bases and J by 4 bases. The CDR3 is 20 amino acids. This CDR3 reads CASSLGGLAGGPVLPDTQYF. DNA for the CDR3: TGTGCCAGCAGCTTGGGAGGACTAGCGGGGGGGCCTGTCTTGCCAGATACGCAGTATTTT.

This chain connects TRBV20-1 to TRBJ2-1, with 7 bases fitting TRBD2. Germline-derived CDR1 and CDR2 are DFQATT and SNEGSKA (reference sequence). V lost 1 base, J lost 0 bases, and 6 bases stayed unmatched. This CDR3 comprises 16 residues. The CDR3 DNA reads as TGCAGTGCTAGAGTAGCTAGCGGAAGCTCCTACAATGAGCAGTTCTTC. Encoded protein: CSARVASGSSYNEQFF.

The chain recombines TRBV6-5 with TRBJ2-3, with D perhaps TRBD1 (6 bases). Germline loops: CDR1 MNHEY, CDR2 SVGAGI. This CDR3 is built from 15 residues. The germline V and J ends were trimmed by 2 bases and 3 bases, with 12 bases remaining between them. CDR3 in amino acids: CASSYRRGATDTQYF. CDR3 DNA: TGTGCCAGCAGTTACCGCAGGGGCGCGACAGATACGCAGTATTTT.

V gene TRBV29-1 combines with J gene TRBJ2-1; D gene uncertain. Germline values: CDR1 SQVTM, CDR2 ANQGSEA. With 6 bases removed from V and 7 bases from J, the gap between germline ends came to 25 bases. CDR3 length: 16 residues. The CDR3 region is CSVARLTGPSKNEQFF. Written as DNA, the CDR3 is TGCAGCGTCGCCCGTTTGACCGGACCTAGTAAAAATGAGCAGTTCTTC.

This chain's CDR3 is CATSDSRGQYTDTQYF. The CDR3 DNA reads TGTGCCACCAGCGATTCCCGGGGACAGTACACAGATACGCAGTATTTT. The chain uses TRBV15 and TRBJ2-3; 7 nucleotides align to TRBD1. CDR1 is LNHNV, CDR2 YYDKDF, per germline (reference sequence). There are 16 residues in the CDR3. V lost 5 bases and J lost 2; bases outside the gene matches: 10.

V is TRBV19 and J is TRBJ1-5; D unresolved. This CDR3 comprises 14 residues. Germline lookup yields CDR1 LNHDA and CDR2 SQIVND (reference sequence). V was cut by 6 bases and J by 0 bases, with 9 bases left in between. CDR3 loop: CASRSDFSNQPQHF. The CDR3 nucleotides are TGTGCCAGTAGATCAGACTTTAGCAATCAGCCCCAGCATTTT. Variable domain in full (rest from reference TRBV19 and TRBJ1-5): DGGITQSPKYLFRKEGQNVTLSCEQNLNHDAMYWYRQDPGQGLRLIYYSQIVNDFQKGDIAEGYSVSREKKESFPLTVTSAQKNPTAFYLCASRSDFSNQPQHFGDGTRLSIL.

The chain carries TRBV19 and TRBJ1-3; D may be TRBD1 (6 bases). The CDR3 consists of 13 residues. V was cut by 7 bases and J by 4 bases, with 11 bases left in between. The germline CDR1 and CDR2 sequences are LNHDA and SQIVND (reference sequence). In nucleotides, the CDR3 is TGTGCCAGTACCACAGGGTCAGGAAACACCATATATTTT. It specifies CASTTGSGNTIYF.

The V and J genes are TRBV19 and TRBJ2-7; D call uncertain. V dropped 5 bases and J dropped 3 bases, with 8 bases sitting between them. Germline CDR1 reads LNHDA; CDR2 reads SQIVND (reference sequence). The CDR3 runs 12 residues. The chain's CDR3 is CASSLADYEQYF. DNA of the CDR3: TGTGCCAGTAGTCTGGCGGACTACGAGCAGTACTTC.

This rearrangement joins TRBV28 to TRBJ2-5; perhaps D is TRBD1 or TRBD2 (5 bases each). Germline V lookup: CDR1 MDHEN, CDR2 SYDVKM. This CDR3 region has 15 residues. The germline V and J ends were trimmed by 5 bases and 0 bases, with 13 bases remaining between them. The CDR3 loop reads CASSPTGTYQETQYF. The CDR3 nucleotides are TGTGCCAGCAGTCCGACCGGGACGTACCAAGAGACCCAGTACTTC.

This clonotype showed up just once. The chain recombines TRBV29-1 with TRBJ2-5; D ambiguous. The V and J ends lost 6 bases and 5 bases respectively, with 13 bases between them. There are 12 residues in the CDR3. Germline CDR1 is SQVTM and CDR2 is ANQGSEA. The CDR3 is CSVRSPGETQYF. The CDR3 nucleotides are TGCAGCGTCAGGTCGCCTGGGGAGACCCAGTACTTC.

This chain uses TRBV30 with TRBJ2-7, with D unclear. V lost 4 bases, J lost 2 bases, and 15 bases lay in between. Germline-derived CDR1 and CDR2 are GTSNPN and SVGIG (reference sequence). This CDR3 contains 14 residues. For the CDR3, the DNA is TGTGCCTGGACCCCCGCTGCCCCGGCCTACGAGCAGTACTTC. Translated, it gives CAWTPAAPAYEQYF. Based on the CDR3 plus reference TRBV30 and TRBJ2-7, the full variable domain is SQTIHQWPATLVQPVGSPLSLECTVEGTSNPNLYWYRQAAGRGLQLLFYSVGIGQISSEVPQNLSASRPQDRQFILSSKKLLLSDSGFYLCAWTPAAPAYEQYFGPGTRLTVT.

The CDR3 protein is CASSIGGNSPLHF. In nucleotides, the CDR3 is TGTGCCAGTAGTATTGGCGGGAATTCACCCCTCCACTTT. The V gene is TRBV19, the J gene TRBJ1-6, with D hard to call. From germline, CDR1 is LNHDA and CDR2 SQIVND (reference sequence). This CDR3 contains 13 residues. Trimming pared 3 bases from V and 7 bases from J, leaving 7 bases between. The whole variable domain, filled in from reference TRBV19 and TRBJ1-6, reads DGGITQSPKYLFRKEGQNVTLSCEQNLNHDAMYWYRQDPGQGLRLIYYSQIVNDFQKGDIAEGYSVSREKKESFPLTVTSAQKNPTAFYLCASSIGGNSPLHFGNGTRLTVT.

The J gene is TRBJ2-3, the V gene TRBV29-1, with 9 bases aligning to TRBD2. This CDR3 contains 15 residues. V gave up 7 bases and J gave up 1 base; unmatched junction bases: 9. CDR1 and CDR2 from the germline V gene are SQVTM and ANQGSEA. CDR3: CSALRLAGGTDTQYF. The CDR3 DNA sequence: TGCAGCGCCCTTAGGTTAGCGGGAGGCACAGATACGCAGTATTTT.

This clonotype was recorded a few times. This chain's CDR3 is CASSPGPGANVLTF. CDR3 DNA sequence: TGTGCCAGCTCACCAGGGCCTGGGGCCAACGTCCTGACTTTC. The chain combines TRBV18 with TRBJ2-6; no firm D call. CDR1 and CDR2 (germline): KGHSH, LQKENI. This CDR3 contains 14 residues. V was cut by 2 bases and J by 2 bases, with 4 bases left in between.

This clonotype was seen more than once but under ten times. The chain has TRBV29-1 and TRBJ2-7; possible D gene TRBD1, 7 bases. Trimming stripped 5 bases from V and 3 bases from J, with 11 bases between. The germline V gene has CDR1 SQVTM and CDR2 ANQGSEA. The CDR3 length is 12 residues. CDR3: CSVNRGGYEQYF. The CDR3 DNA is TGCAGCGTTAACAGGGGAGGCTACGAGCAGTACTTC.

The rearrangement joins TRBV29-1 to TRBJ2-1; D is perhaps TRBD2 (5 bases). The CDR3 length is 15 residues. From germline, CDR1 is SQVTM and CDR2 ANQGSEA. With 2 bases removed from V and 1 base from J, the gap between germline ends came to 12 bases. The CDR3 here is CSVEKRLASYNEQFF. CDR3 DNA sequence: TGCAGCGTTGAAAAACGGCTAGCTTCCTACAATGAGCAGTTCTTC.